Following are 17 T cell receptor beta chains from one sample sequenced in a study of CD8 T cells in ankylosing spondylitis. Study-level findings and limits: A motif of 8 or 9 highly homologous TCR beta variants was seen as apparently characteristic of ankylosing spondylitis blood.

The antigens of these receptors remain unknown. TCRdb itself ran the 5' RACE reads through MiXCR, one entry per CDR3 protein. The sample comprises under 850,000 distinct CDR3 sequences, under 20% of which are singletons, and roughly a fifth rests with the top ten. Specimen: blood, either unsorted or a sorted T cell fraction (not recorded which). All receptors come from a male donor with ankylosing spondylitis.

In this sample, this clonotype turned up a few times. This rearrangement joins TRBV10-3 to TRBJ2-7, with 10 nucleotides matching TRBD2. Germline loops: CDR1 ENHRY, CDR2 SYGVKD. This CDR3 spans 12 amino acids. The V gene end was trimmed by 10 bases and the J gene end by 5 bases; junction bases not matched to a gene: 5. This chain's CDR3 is CASGLAGDEQYF. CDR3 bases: TGTGCCAGTGGGCTAGCGGGAGACGAGCAGTACTTC.

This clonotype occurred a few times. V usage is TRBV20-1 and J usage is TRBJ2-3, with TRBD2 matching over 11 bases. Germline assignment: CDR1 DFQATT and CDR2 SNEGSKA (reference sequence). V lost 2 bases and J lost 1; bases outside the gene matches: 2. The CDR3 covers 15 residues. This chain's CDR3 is CSARILAGGTDTQYF. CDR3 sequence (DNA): TGCAGTGCTAGAATACTAGCGGGAGGCACAGATACGCAGTATTTT.

The CDR3 sequence: CATSRFGTSGRRNEQFF. CDR3 DNA: TGTGCCACCAGCAGATTCGGGACTAGCGGGCGTAGGAATGAGCAGTTCTTC. This chain links TRBV15 with TRBJ2-1; 12 nucleotides agree with TRBD2. J gave up 7 bases and V 2 bases, and 9 bases lay outside the gene matches. The CDR3 loop spans 17 amino acids. CDR1 and CDR2 (germline): LNHNV, YYDKDF (reference sequence).

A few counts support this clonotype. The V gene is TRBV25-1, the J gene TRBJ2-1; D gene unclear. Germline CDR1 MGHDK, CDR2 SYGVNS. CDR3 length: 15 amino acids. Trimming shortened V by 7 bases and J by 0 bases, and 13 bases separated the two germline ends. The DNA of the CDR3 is TGTGCCAGCAACCGTGGGTCCAGCTCCTACAATGAGCAGTTCTTC. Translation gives CASNRGSSSYNEQFF. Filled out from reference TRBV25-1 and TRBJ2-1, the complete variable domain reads EADIYQTPRYLVIGTGKKITLECSQTMGHDKMYWYQQDPGMELHLIHYSYGVNSTEKGDLSSESTVSRIRTEHFPLTLESARPSHTSQYLCASNRGSSSYNEQFFGPGTRLTVL.

CDR3: CASSLWLQETQYF. CDR3 DNA: TGTGCCAGCAGTTTATGGCTTCAAGAGACCCAGTACTTC. V is TRBV12-3 or TRBV12-4 and J is TRBJ2-5, with no clear D. Deletions cut 2 bases from V and 2 bases from J, with 6 bases between. This CDR3 is built from 13 residues.

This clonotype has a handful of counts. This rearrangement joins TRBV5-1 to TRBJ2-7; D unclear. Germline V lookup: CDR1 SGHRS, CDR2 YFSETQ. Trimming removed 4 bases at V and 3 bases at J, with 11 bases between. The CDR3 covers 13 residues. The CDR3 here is CASSHGPNYEQYF. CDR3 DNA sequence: TGCGCCAGCAGCCACGGACCCAACTACGAGCAGTACTTC.

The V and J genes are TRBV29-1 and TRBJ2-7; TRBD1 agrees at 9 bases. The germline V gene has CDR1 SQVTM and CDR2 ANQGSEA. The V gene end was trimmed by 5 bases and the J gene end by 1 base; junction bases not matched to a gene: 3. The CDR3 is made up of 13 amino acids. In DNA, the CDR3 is TGCAGCGTTTCCGGGACAGGGTCCTACGAGCAGTACTTC. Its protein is CSVSGTGSYEQYF.

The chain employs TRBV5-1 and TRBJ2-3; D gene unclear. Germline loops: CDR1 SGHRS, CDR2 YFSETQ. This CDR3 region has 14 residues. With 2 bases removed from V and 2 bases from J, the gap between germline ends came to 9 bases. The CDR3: CASSFSRNTDTQYF. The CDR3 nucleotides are TGCGCCAGCAGCTTCTCTCGCAACACAGATACGCAGTATTTT.

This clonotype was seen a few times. CDR3 in amino acids: CSARTGQGVDTQYF. The CDR3 nucleotides read TGCAGTGCTAGAACCGGACAGGGTGTAGATACGCAGTATTTT. The V gene is TRBV20-1, the J gene TRBJ2-3; 8 bases are shared with TRBD1. CDR1 is DFQATT, CDR2 SNEGSKA, per germline (reference sequence). CDR3 size: 14 residues. With V trimmed by 2 bases and J by 5 bases, 6 bases remained unmatched.

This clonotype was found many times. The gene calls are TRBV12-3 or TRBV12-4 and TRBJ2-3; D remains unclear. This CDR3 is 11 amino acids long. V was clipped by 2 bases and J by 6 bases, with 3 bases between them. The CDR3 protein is CASSLWDTQYF. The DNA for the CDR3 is TGTGCCAGCAGTTTATGGGATACGCAGTATTTT.

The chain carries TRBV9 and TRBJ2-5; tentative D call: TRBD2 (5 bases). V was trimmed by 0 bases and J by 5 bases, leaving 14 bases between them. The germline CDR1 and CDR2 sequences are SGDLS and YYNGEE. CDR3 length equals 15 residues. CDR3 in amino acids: CASSVEDGRGETQYF. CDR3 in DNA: TGTGCCAGCAGCGTAGAGGATGGGCGCGGGGAGACCCAGTACTTC.

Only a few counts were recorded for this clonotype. This CDR3 reads CSAKDRGKGQPQHF. In DNA form, the CDR3 reads TGCAGTGCCAAAGACAGGGGGAAGGGTCAGCCCCAGCATTTT. The genes are TRBV20-1 and TRBJ1-5; 9 bases align to TRBD1. The CDR3 totals 14 residues. The trim removed 6 bases at V and 6 bases at J, leaving 9 bases unmatched. Germline-derived CDR1 and CDR2 are DFQATT and SNEGSKA (reference sequence).

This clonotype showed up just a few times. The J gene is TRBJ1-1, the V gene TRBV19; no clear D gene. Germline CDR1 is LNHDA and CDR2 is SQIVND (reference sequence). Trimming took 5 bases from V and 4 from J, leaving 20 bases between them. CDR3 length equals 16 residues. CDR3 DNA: TGTGCCAGTAGTTTATCAGGCCTGACGGTCGCCACTGAAGCTTTCTTT. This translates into CASSLSGLTVATEAFF.

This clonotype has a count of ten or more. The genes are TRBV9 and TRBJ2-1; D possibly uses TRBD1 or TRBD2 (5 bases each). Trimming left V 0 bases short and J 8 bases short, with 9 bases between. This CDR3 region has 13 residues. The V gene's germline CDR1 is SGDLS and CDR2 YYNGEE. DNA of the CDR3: TGTGCCAGCAGCGTAGGGGACGAGTATGAGCAGTTCTTC. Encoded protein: CASSVGDEYEQFF.

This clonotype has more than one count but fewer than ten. The CDR3 loop is CATTTSTGRDNEQFF. CDR3 DNA: TGTGCCACCACTACTTCGACAGGGAGGGACAATGAGCAGTTCTTC. J is TRBJ2-1 and V is TRBV24-1; the D call may be TRBD1 or TRBD2 (7 bases each). CDR3 size: 15 residues. CDR1 and CDR2 (germline): KGHDR, SFDVKD. Trimming left V 8 bases short and J 5 bases short, with 18 bases between.

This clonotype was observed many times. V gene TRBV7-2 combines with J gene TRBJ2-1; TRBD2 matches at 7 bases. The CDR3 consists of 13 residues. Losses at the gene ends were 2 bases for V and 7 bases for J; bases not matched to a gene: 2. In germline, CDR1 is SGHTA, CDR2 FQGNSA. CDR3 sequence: CASSLSGVNEQFF. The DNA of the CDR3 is TGTGCCAGCAGCTTAAGCGGGGTTAATGAGCAGTTCTTC.

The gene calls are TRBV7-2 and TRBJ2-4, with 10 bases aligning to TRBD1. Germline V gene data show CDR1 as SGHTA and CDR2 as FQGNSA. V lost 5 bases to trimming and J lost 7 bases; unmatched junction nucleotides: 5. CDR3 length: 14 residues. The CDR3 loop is CASSLPGQGNIQYF. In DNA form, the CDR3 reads TGTGCCAGCAGCCTACCGGGACAGGGGAACATTCAGTACTTC.